The rows below give T cell receptor beta chains drawn from one sample of a study of blood T cell repertoires in COVID-19. TCRdb's copy holds only in-frame clones and misses some; the assay was immunoSEQ multiplex PCR. This repertoire shows about 330,000 clones, approximately 89% found once; its top ten account for approximately 5%. The specimen was PBMCs or T cells enriched from blood (not recorded which). The receptor source for this set is a woman in her twenties or thirties who had recovered from COVID-19. CDR3s include the opening cysteine and the closing phenylalanine or tryptophan. A D gene is named only where the DNA matches it firmly. Clone size appears in some rows only: once, few, many, or a class for an expanded clone.

.	.	TRBV4-3	TRBJ2-2	CASSHRGNLGTGELFF	TGCGCCAGCAGCCATAGGGGCAATTTAGGAACCGGGGAGCTGTTTTTT
.	.	TRBV7-2	TRBJ1-3	CASSPGQNGNTIYF	TGTGCCAGCAGCCCAGGACAGAATGGAAACACCATATATTTT
.	.	TRBV28	TRBJ1-2	CASSLWPNYGYTF	TGTGCCAGCAGTTTGTGGCCTAACTATGGCTACACCTTC
TRBD1	once	TRBV5-4	TRBJ1-1	CASSLEGTGGTEAFF	TGTGCCAGCAGCTTGGAGGGGACAGGGGGGACTGAAGCTTTCTTT
TRBD1	.	TRBV19	TRBJ1-1	CASRTGTAYTEAFF	TGTGCCAGTAGAACCGGGACAGCTTACACTGAAGCTTTCTTT
TRBD1	.	TRBV7-2	TRBJ1-1	CASRGQGARKATEAFF	TGTGCCAGCAGGGGGCAGGGGGCGCGAAAGGCCACTGAAGCTTTCTTT
.	.	TRBV28	TRBJ1-2	CASTGGFNYGYTF	TGTGCCAGCACGGGGGGATTTAACTATGGCTACACCTTC
TRBD1	few	TRBV9	TRBJ1-3	CASSAAPTGSGNTIYF	TGTGCCAGCAGCGCTGCCCCGACAGGGTCTGGAAACACCATATATTTT
.	.	TRBV19	TRBJ1-5	CASGGTHNQPQHF	TGTGCCTCAGGCGGGACCCACAATCAGCCCCAGCATTTT
.	.	TRBV4-2	TRBJ1-6	CASSQASSGRGARSPLHF	TGTGCCAGCAGCCAAGCCTCGTCAGGTCGGGGGGCTCGGTCACCCCTCCACTTT
TRBD1	few	TRBV19	TRBJ1-5	CASSIEGQNVEPQHF	TGTGCCAGTAGTATAGAGGGACAGAATGTAGAGCCCCAGCATTTT
.	.	TRBV18	TRBJ1-6	CASSPQGRVNSPLHF	TGTGCCAGCTCACCGCAGGGAAGGGTTAATTCACCCCTCCACTTT
.	.	TRBV24-1	TRBJ1-2	CATSVGELYGYTF	TGTGCCACCAGTGTAGGGGAATTATATGGCTACACCTTC
TRBD1	.	TRBV28	TRBJ1-4	CASSQTGGWEKLFF	TGTGCCAGCAGTCAGACAGGGGGTTGGGAAAAACTGTTTTTT
.	.	TRBV5-1	TRBJ1-2	CASSLVGQVNYGYTF	TGCGCCAGCAGCTTGGTGGGCCAAGTAAACTATGGCTACACCTTC
.	.	TRBV12-3/TRBV12-4	TRBJ1-5	CASSLSGDQPQHF	TGTGCCAGCAGTTTATCCGGGGATCAGCCCCAGCATTTT
TRBD2	.	TRBV14	TRBJ2-5	CASSLKAGGAQYF	TGTGCCAGCAGCCTTAAAGCGGGGGGGGCCCAGTACTTC
TRBD1	.	TRBV29-1	TRBJ1-4	CSVFTGATNEKLFF	TGCAGCGTATTCACAGGGGCAACTAATGAAAAACTGTTTTTT
.	.	TRBV5-8	TRBJ2-7	CASSPGLGYEQYF	TGTGCCAGCAGCCCGGGACTTGGCTACGAGCAGTACTTC
.	.	TRBV11-2	TRBJ2-6	CASSPLRSSGANVLTF	TGTGCCAGCAGCCCGTTGAGATCCTCTGGGGCCAACGTCCTGACTTTC
.	.	TRBV10-3	TRBJ2-7	CAISETRGAFSYEQYF	TGTGCCATCAGTGAGACCAGGGGGGCCTTTTCCTACGAGCAGTACTTC
.	.	TRBV5-1	TRBJ1-6	CASSPGFTENSPLHF	TGCGCCAGCAGCCCAGGATTCACAGAGAATTCACCCCTCCACTTT
.	.	TRBV19	TRBJ1-5	CASSKAGSNQPQHF	TGTGCCAGTAGTAAGGCAGGTAGCAATCAGCCCCAGCATTTT
TRBD1	.	TRBV29-1	TRBJ2-2	CSVAVQTGGPNTGELFF	TGCAGCGTTGCAGTCCAGACAGGGGGCCCTAACACCGGGGAGCTGTTTTTT
TRBD1	.	TRBV19	TRBJ2-7	CASSLQTGGYGEQYF	TGTGCCAGTAGTCTTCAGACAGGGGGCTATGGCGAGCAGTACTTC
.	.	TRBV7-2	TRBJ1-2	CASSTTGYGYTF	TGTGCCAGCAGCACAACAGGGTATGGCTACACCTTC
TRBD1	.	TRBV19	TRBJ2-1	CASSPDRDFVGDEQFF	TGTGCCAGTAGTCCCGACAGGGATTTCGTCGGCGATGAGCAGTTCTTC
.	.	TRBV4-1	TRBJ2-7	CASSQDRGRGVTYEQYF	TGCGCCAGCAGCCAAGATCGGGGCAGGGGGGTCACCTACGAGCAGTACTTC
TRBD1	once	TRBV11-3	TRBJ1-6	CASSRGTANSPLHF	TGTGCCAGCAGCCGCGGGACAGCAAATTCACCCCTCCACTTT
TRBD1	.	TRBV5-1	TRBJ1-2	CASSQGQGYGYTF	TGCGCCAGCAGCCAGGGACAGGGCTATGGCTACACCTTC
.	.	TRBV7-9	TRBJ2-3	CASRLDSRGSDTQYF	TGTGCCAGCAGACTTGACAGTCGGGGGTCAGATACGCAGTATTTT
.	.	TRBV14	TRBJ2-7	CASSQVPGNYEQYF	TGTGCCAGCAGCCAAGTCCCGGGTAACTACGAGCAGTACTTC
.	.	TRBV20-1	TRBJ2-5	CSASGAATQYQETQYF	TGCAGTGCTAGTGGCGCGGCCACACAATACCAAGAGACCCAGTACTTC
TRBD2	.	TRBV10-3	TRBJ2-1	CAIRGTSDGEQFF	TGTGCCATCAGGGGGACTAGCGATGGTGAGCAGTTCTTC
.	.	TRBV4-1	TRBJ1-3	CASSSLRVSGNTIYF	TGCGCCAGCAGCTCTCTACGGGTCTCTGGAAACACCATATATTTT
TRBD1	.	TRBV3-1/TRBV3-2	TRBJ2-7	CASSRGQSLSYEQYF	TGTGCCAGCAGCCGGGGACAGAGCCTCTCCTACGAGCAGTACTTC
.	.	TRBV12-5	TRBJ2-2	CASGLPGYGELFF	TGTGCTAGTGGTTTGCCAGGGTACGGGGAGCTGTTTTTT
TRBD1	.	TRBV7-9	TRBJ1-2	CASSAGTGEDYGYTF	TGTGCCAGCAGCGCCGGGACAGGGGAAGACTATGGCTACACCTTC
.	.	TRBV5-5	TRBJ1-4	CASRTNFGEKLFF	TGTGCCAGCAGAACTAATTTCGGGGAAAAACTGTTTTTT
TRBD1	.	TRBV6-5	TRBJ1-1	CASSYQQGTTEAFF	TGTGCCAGCAGTTATCAACAGGGGACCACTGAAGCTTTCTTT
.	.	TRBV7-2	TRBJ1-4	CASSLIEGGPASEKLFF	TGTGCCAGCAGCTTAATTGAGGGGGGGCCTGCCTCAGAAAAACTGTTTTTT
.	.	TRBV5-6	TRBJ1-1	CASSFRPQEAFF	TGTGCCAGCAGCTTTCGTCCCCAGGAAGCTTTCTTT
.	.	TRBV12-3/TRBV12-4	TRBJ1-1	CASSSGGTEAFF	TGTGCCAGCAGTTCAGGCGGGACTGAAGCTTTCTTT
.	once	TRBV9	TRBJ2-1	CASSVGGGGYNEQFF	TGTGCCAGCAGCGTAGGTGGGGGAGGCTACAATGAGCAGTTCTTC
TRBD1	once	TRBV7-8	TRBJ2-2	CASSLSRGTGNTGELFF	TGTGCCAGCAGCTTATCCCGCGGGACAGGAAACACCGGGGAGCTGTTTTTT
.	.	TRBV5-1	TRBJ1-4	CASSLGQGSTNEKLFF	TGCGCCAGCAGCTTGGGCCAGGGCTCCACTAATGAAAAACTGTTTTTT
.	.	TRBV5-1	TRBJ1-4	CASSLEGTNEKLFF	TGCGCCAGCAGCTTAGAGGGAACTAATGAAAAACTGTTTTTT
.	.	TRBV11-2	TRBJ1-4	CASSQWGRANEKLFF	TGTGCCAGCAGCCAATGGGGGAGGGCTAATGAAAAACTGTTTTTT